What follows are 29 T cell receptor beta chains derived from one specimen sequenced in a study of cytomegalovirus exposure and HLA in healthy donors. The PCR had 60 Vbeta and 13 Jbeta primers. Libraries were prepared by immunoSEQ multiplex PCR; TCRdb keeps only in-frame clonotypes and omits some of them. The sample has about 190,000 clones, around 80% seen once. The material sequenced was PBMCs. These receptors came from a woman aged 35 to 49 in good health and CMV-seronegative.

The gene calls are TRBV5-1 and TRBJ2-5; TRBD2 agrees at 12 bases. J gave up 3 bases and V 4 bases, and 4 bases lay outside the gene matches. Looked up from germline, CDR1 is SGHRS and CDR2 is YFSETQ. CDR3 length: 15 amino acids. The CDR3 DNA sequence: TGCGCCAGCAGCGGGAGACTAGCGGGAGAAGAGACCCAGTACTTC. Translating gives CASSGRLAGEETQYF.

The CDR3 sequence: CASSRKLIRDREGRQLKANYGYTF. CDR3 nucleotide sequence: TGTGCCAGTAGTAGGAAACTTATCCGGGACAGGGAGGGACGACAACTCAAAGCTAACTATGGCTACACCTTC. V usage is TRBV19 and J usage is TRBJ1-2; 9 bases map to TRBD1. The junction had 30 bases not matched to a gene; V was cut back by 4 bases and J by 0 bases. The V gene's germline CDR1 is LNHDA and CDR2 SQIVND (reference sequence). The CDR3 covers 24 residues.

The chain links TRBV5-1 to TRBJ1-1; D possibly corresponds to TRBD1 (6 bases). The CDR3 covers 15 residues. CDR1 and CDR2 (germline): SGHRS, YFSETQ. V lost 3 bases and J lost 5, with 17 bases in between. The CDR3 nucleotides are TGCGCCAGCAGCTGGGGGGTGGGGGGGCGAACTGAAGCTTTCTTT. This codes for CASSWGVGGRTEAFF. Combining the CDR3 with reference TRBV5-1 and TRBJ1-1 gives the whole variable domain KAGVTQTPRYLIKTRGQQVTLSCSPISGHRSVSWYQQTPGQGLQFLFEYFSETQRNKGNFPGRFSGRQFSNSRSEMNVSTLELGDSALYLCASSWGVGGRTEAFFGQGTRLTVV.

The chain recombines TRBV6-6 with TRBJ1-5, with 9 bases fitting TRBD1. Germline loops: CDR1 MNHNY, CDR2 SVGAGI (reference sequence). Germline trimming cut 2 bases from V and 4 bases from J; bases unmatched to any gene: 6. The CDR3 consists of 16 residues. In DNA form, the CDR3 reads TGTGCCAGCAGTTACGCCCCTGGGACAGGGAATCAGCCCCAGCATTTT. Protein sequence: CASSYAPGTGNQPQHF.

CDR3: CASSFRLAGGRDEQFF. CDR3 coding DNA: TGTGCCAGCAGCTTCAGGCTAGCGGGAGGACGGGATGAGCAGTTCTTC. This sequence joins TRBV7-3 and TRBJ2-1, with 11 bases aligning to TRBD2. Germline CDR1 reads SGHTA; CDR2 reads FQGTGA. The trim removed 3 bases at V and 8 bases at J, leaving 9 bases unmatched. CDR3 length equals 16 residues.

The gene calls are TRBV13 and TRBJ1-2; 8 bases fit TRBD1. The CDR3 runs to 14 residues. J lost 3 bases, V lost 2 bases, and 2 bases had no gene match. Germline CDR1 is PRHDT and CDR2 is FYEKMQ (reference sequence). CDR3 sequence reads: CASSLQGADYGYTF. CDR3 nucleotide sequence: TGTGCCAGCAGCTTACAGGGGGCAGACTATGGCTACACCTTC.

J is TRBJ1-5 and V is TRBV7-6; D remains ambiguous. V was shortened by 4 bases and J by 4 bases, with 11 bases between the two germline ends. Germline V gene data show CDR1 as SGHVS and CDR2 as FNYEAQ. The CDR3 consists of 14 residues. CDR3 sequence: CASSSFGGNQPQHF. The CDR3 DNA follows: TGTGCCAGCAGCTCCTTCGGCGGGAATCAGCCCCAGCATTTT.

This clone was observed a handful of times. The chain links TRBV5-1 to TRBJ2-7; no firm D call. The CDR3 length is 13 residues. Trimming took 4 bases from V and 8 from J, leaving 16 bases between them. Germline loops: CDR1 SGHRS, CDR2 YFSETQ. CDR3 DNA: TGCGCCAGCAGCCCCGCAGGTGCTACGCAGCAGTACTTC. It is translated as CASSPAGATQQYF.

A single count supports this clone. The chain uses TRBV7-3 and TRBJ2-7, with 8 nucleotides matching TRBD2. With 0 bases clipped from V and 0 bases from J, the junction kept 7 bases outside the gene matches. This CDR3 has 17 amino acids. Germline CDR1 SGHTA, CDR2 FQGTGA. DNA of the CDR3: TGTGCCAGCAGCTTAACCAGTGGCGGGGGGAGCTCCTACGAGCAGTACTTC. Amino acid sequence: CASSLTSGGGSSYEQYF.

The chain employs TRBV18 and TRBJ1-1; D perhaps matches TRBD1 (5 bases). Germline lookup yields CDR1 KGHSH and CDR2 LQKENI. The CDR3 contains 15 residues. The V gene lost 10 bases and the J gene lost 4 bases, with 22 bases spanning the gap. Written as DNA, the CDR3 is TGTGCCACCACACGGGAGGGGATGGGACTCACTGAAGCTTTCTTT. Translated, it gives CATTREGMGLTEAFF.

The chain combines TRBV10-3 with TRBJ1-1; D remains ambiguous. Trimming took 3 bases from V and 1 from J, leaving 6 bases between them. Germline CDR1 reads ENHRY; CDR2 reads SYGVKD. CDR3 size: 13 residues. The CDR3 nucleotides are TGTGCCATCAGTGACGGGGAGAACACTGAAGCTTTCTTT. Its protein is CAISDGENTEAFF.

The chain uses TRBV29-1 and TRBJ2-7; D not certain. The DNA end is more similar to TRBJ2-5, so the J call may be wrong. Germline-derived CDR1 and CDR2 are SQVTM and ANQGSEA. This CDR3 contains 10 residues. The CDR3 sequence: CSVGQETQYF. The CDR3 nucleotides read TGCAGCGTTGGACAAGAGACCCAGTACTTC.

The rearrangement links TRBV29-1 to TRBJ2-1; D remains unclear. The length of the CDR3 is 11 residues. V was cut by 1 base and J by 8 bases, with 6 bases left in between. The germline CDR1 and CDR2 sequences are SQVTM and ANQGSEA. The CDR3 spells CSVEGADEQFF. The CDR3 DNA follows: TGCAGCGTTGAAGGCGCGGATGAGCAGTTCTTC.

This rearrangement joins TRBV11-2 to TRBJ2-1, with 13 bases aligning to TRBD2. Trimming cost V 0 bases and J 13 bases; bases outside gene matches: 9. The length of the CDR3 is 16 residues. Germline CDR1 and CDR2: SGHAT and FQNNGV. CDR3 loop: CASSLDQLAGGPRQFF. The CDR3, as DNA: TGTGCCAGCAGCTTAGATCAACTAGCGGGAGGGCCTCGACAGTTCTTC. Complete variable domain (other parts from reference TRBV11-2 and TRBJ2-1): EAGVAQSPRYKIIEKRQSVAFWCNPISGHATLYWYQQILGQGPKLLIQFQNNGVVDDSQLPKDRFSAERLKGVDSTLKIQPAKLEDSAVYLCASSLDQLAGGPRQFFGPGTRLTVL.

V usage is TRBV5-6 and J usage is TRBJ1-4; no firm D call. V lost 4 bases to trimming and J lost 7 bases, with 20 bases between them. There are 16 residues in the CDR3. Germline CDR1 SGHDT, CDR2 YYEEEE. The CDR3 sequence: CASSRTGNSNLEKLFF. DNA of the CDR3: TGTGCCAGCAGCCGGACGGGGAACAGCAACCTTGAAAAACTGTTTTTT.

The chain employs TRBV29-1 and TRBJ1-2; D unclear. Germline CDR1 SQVTM, CDR2 ANQGSEA. CDR3 length: 12 residues. Here the CDR3 DNA reads TGCAGGGCCGGAGGCCCGGGGATTGGCTACACCTTC. This gives the protein CRAGGPGIGYTF. Complete variable domain (other parts from reference TRBV29-1 and TRBJ1-2): SAVISQKPSRDICQRGTSLTIQCQVDSQVTMMFWYRQQPGQSLTLIATANQGSEATYESGFVIDKFPISRPNLTFSTLTVSNMSPEDSSIYLCRAGGPGIGYTFGSGTRLTVV.

The CDR3 is CATSTDRGGEKLFF. The CDR3 DNA sequence: TGTGCCACCAGCACAGACAGGGGAGGGGAAAAACTGTTTTTT. V usage is TRBV15 and J usage is TRBJ1-4, with 8 bases identical to TRBD1. V lost 4 bases, J lost 8 bases, and 6 bases stayed unmatched. Per the germline V gene, CDR1 is LNHNV and CDR2 is YYDKDF (reference sequence). This CDR3 region has 14 residues.

This clone was seen just once. V gene TRBV9 combines with J gene TRBJ1-2, with 10 bases identical to TRBD1. V lost 4 bases and J lost 7; bases outside the gene matches: 10. The CDR3 is made up of 15 amino acids. Germline V gene lookup returns CDR1 SGDLS and CDR2 YYNGEE. Written as DNA, the CDR3 is TGTGCCAGCAGCAGCCCCGGGACAGGGGCGGGTGGCTACACCTTC. This encodes CASSSPGTGAGGYTF.

This chain links TRBV15 with TRBJ2-3; TRBD2 matches 14 bases. The CDR3 runs to 17 residues. With V trimmed by 9 bases and J by 4 bases, 12 bases remained unmatched. Germline CDR1 and CDR2: LNHNV and YYDKDF (reference sequence). In DNA, the CDR3 is TGTGCCACAATGGACCTGGGACTAGCGGGAGTAGCAGATACGCAGTATTTT. Its protein product is CATMDLGLAGVADTQYF. Full variable domain (remainder filled in from reference TRBV15 and TRBJ2-3): DAMVIQNPRYQVTQFGKPVTLSCSQTLNHNVMYWYQQKSSQAPKLLFHYYDKDFNNEADTPDNFQSRRPNTSFCFLDIRSPGLGDTAMYLCATMDLGLAGVADTQYFGPGTRLTVL.

The chain couples TRBV19 to TRBJ1-1, with 7 bases that match TRBD1. CDR1 and CDR2 from the germline V gene are LNHDA and SQIVND (reference sequence). The ends lost 5 bases at V and 2 bases at J; junction bases unmatched: 5. The CDR3 extends over 14 amino acids. The CDR3 sequence is CASSVRDSNTEAFF. CDR3 in DNA: TGTGCCAGTAGTGTCCGGGACAGCAACACTGAAGCTTTCTTT.

Comment on this clone: One end of the junction is discordant with germline, which a read error may explain. This chain joins TRBV7-9 and TRBJ1-2; 9 positions agree with TRBD1. Germline CDR1 SEHNR, CDR2 FQNEAQ (reference sequence). This CDR3 spans 15 amino acids. In DNA, the CDR3 is TGTTCCAGCAGCCCCTCACCGGGACAGGGTTATGGCTACACCTTC. It is translated as CSSSPSPGQGYGYTF.

The chain combines TRBV5-6 with TRBJ2-7; tentative D call: TRBD2 (6 bases). This CDR3 contains 16 residues. The germline V gene encodes CDR1 SGHDT and CDR2 YYEEEE. Trimming pared 4 bases from V and 2 bases from J, leaving 19 bases between. The CDR3 region is CASSAMAGIATYEQYV. CDR3 DNA sequence: TGTGCCAGCAGCGCTATGGCGGGGATAGCCACCTACGAGCAGTACGTC.

This clone was seen only once. V usage is TRBV27 and J usage is TRBJ1-5; TRBD1 matches 10 bases. V was clipped by 5 bases and J by 6 bases; unmatched bases: 4. This CDR3 contains 14 residues. From germline, CDR1 is MNHEY and CDR2 SMNVEV (reference sequence). The CDR3 reads CASSIRQGAQPQHF. In DNA, the CDR3 is TGTGCCAGCAGTATCAGACAGGGGGCTCAGCCCCAGCATTTT.

The V call is TRBV2, the J call TRBJ2-3; D perhaps matches TRBD1 (6 bases). The V end was cut by 11 bases, the J end by 2 bases, with 11 bases between. The CDR3 is 12 amino acids. The germline V gene has CDR1 SNHLY and CDR2 FYNNEI. CDR3 coding DNA: TGTGCCGACCGGACAGACACAGATACGCAGTATTTT. Translating gives CADRTDTDTQYF.

The chain joins TRBV19 to TRBJ2-1; TRBD2 might be the D (6 bases). The CDR3 loop spans 17 amino acids. V was pared by 6 bases and J by 2 bases, with 20 bases between. Looked up from germline, CDR1 is LNHDA and CDR2 is SQIVND (reference sequence). The CDR3 is CASSLTSGTATYNEQFF. Here the CDR3 DNA reads TGTGCCAGTAGCCTCACCTCCGGGACTGCAACCTACAATGAGCAGTTCTTC.

V usage is TRBV11-2 and J usage is TRBJ2-7, with TRBD2 matching 11 bases. V was pared by 5 bases and J by 5 bases, with 11 bases of the junction left unmatched. In germline, CDR1 is SGHAT, CDR2 FQNNGV. The CDR3 loop spans 16 amino acids. The CDR3 reads CASSAGTSGTRDEQYF. The DNA for the CDR3 is TGTGCCAGCAGCGCCGGGACTAGCGGAACAAGGGACGAGCAGTACTTC. The full variable domain, rest sourced from reference TRBV11-2 and TRBJ2-7, is EAGVAQSPRYKIIEKRQSVAFWCNPISGHATLYWYQQILGQGPKLLIQFQNNGVVDDSQLPKDRFSAERLKGVDSTLKIQPAKLEDSAVYLCASSAGTSGTRDEQYFGPGTRLTVT.

This chain joins TRBV4-1 and TRBJ2-7; 7 positions match TRBD1. The CDR3 contains 15 residues. V was pared by 0 bases and J by 3 bases, with 5 bases of the junction left unmatched. The germline CDR1 and CDR2 sequences are MGHRA and YSYEKL. The CDR3 DNA sequence: TGCGCCAGCAGCCAAGACCCAGGGGGATTCTACGAGCAGTACGTC. Protein product: CASSQDPGGFYEQYV.

The chain employs TRBV9 and TRBJ2-1; 13 bases are a match to TRBD2. In germline, CDR1 is SGDLS, CDR2 YYNGEE. With V trimmed by 6 bases and J by 4 bases, 4 bases remained unmatched. This CDR3 contains 15 residues. The CDR3 DNA follows: TGTGCCAGCACTCCGGGACTAGCGGGATACAATGAGCAGTTCTTC. As protein: CASTPGLAGYNEQFF. Variable domain in full (rest from reference TRBV9 and TRBJ2-1): DSGVTQTPKHLITATGQRVTLRCSPRSGDLSVYWYQQSLDQGLQFLIQYYNGEERAKGNILERFSAQQFPDLHSELNLSSLELGDSALYFCASTPGLAGYNEQFFGPGTRLTVL.

The V call is TRBV11-2, the J call TRBJ1-1; possible D gene TRBD1, 6 bases. V shed 5 bases and J shed 0 bases, with 25 bases lying between them. The CDR3 has 19 residues. Looked up from germline, CDR1 is SGHAT and CDR2 is FQNNGV. CDR3 DNA: TGTGCCAGCAGCACTAGGGGGTCCGTAATTGGGCAGGTGAACACTGAAGCTTTCTTT. The encoded protein is CASSTRGSVIGQVNTEAFF.